This passage covers 28 T cell receptor beta chains from one sample sequenced in a study of T cell clonotyping in hematopoietic cell transplantation. The protocol was immunoSEQ multiplex PCR, while the TCRdb copy is restricted to in-frame clones and leaves out a portion. The sample includes approximately 46,000 clones, around 84% seen only once; the top ten take 4.5% to 6.5%. The time point is: recipient sample about 28 days before transplant, after cytoreduction. This specimen consisted of peripheral blood mononuclear cells, obtained before stem cell transplant. These receptors were taken from a man aged 60 to 75 with biphenotypic leukemia. Some clones in this sample may be carry-over from other donors' samples.

This clone occurred once. The chain recombines TRBV6-5 with TRBJ2-7; TRBD2 is a possible D gene (6 bases). The V and J ends lost 1 base and 7 bases respectively, with 17 bases between them. Germline values: CDR1 MNHEY, CDR2 SVGAGI. This CDR3 has 15 amino acids. The CDR3 nucleotides are TGTGCCAGCAGTTACTACCGGCCTAGCGTCGGGGAGCAGTACTTC. Translated: CASSYYRPSVGEQYF.

The rearrangement uses TRBV5-6 and TRBJ1-2; D ambiguous. With 0 bases removed from V and 8 bases from J, the gap between germline ends came to 5 bases. CDR3 length equals 11 residues. Germline CDR1 and CDR2: SGHDT and YYEEEE. The CDR3 spells CASSLGGGYTF. CDR3 DNA: TGTGCCAGCAGCTTGGGGGGAGGCTACACCTTC.

This chain connects TRBV28 to TRBJ2-2; D is unresolved. This CDR3 region has 15 residues. Between the trimmed V and J ends, which lost 3 bases and 4 bases, there was a span of 12 bases. CDR1 and CDR2 from the germline V gene are MDHEN and SYDVKM. Written as DNA, the CDR3 is TGTGCCAGCAGTTTTGGTGTTTATTCCACCGGGGAGCTGTTTTTT. Protein sequence: CASSFGVYSTGELFF.

V is TRBV9 and J is TRBJ2-1, with D maybe TRBD1 (6 bases). Germline V lookup: CDR1 SGDLS, CDR2 YYNGEE. This CDR3 region has 15 residues. V gave up 1 base and J gave up 7 bases, with 15 bases separating them. CDR3 nucleotides: TGTGCCAGCAGCGTATCCACAGGGCTGAGAAATGAGCAGTTCTTC. It yields the protein CASSVSTGLRNEQFF. Full variable domain (rest looked up from reference TRBV9 and TRBJ2-1): DSGVTQTPKHLITATGQRVTLRCSPRSGDLSVYWYQQSLDQGLQFLIQYYNGEERAKGNILERFSAQQFPDLHSELNLSSLELGDSALYFCASSVSTGLRNEQFFGPGTRLTVL.

The chain has TRBV5-4 and TRBJ2-7, with D possibly being TRBD2 (5 bases). Germline loops: CDR1 SGHNT, CDR2 YYREEE (reference sequence). Deletions cut 0 bases from V and 2 bases from J, with 12 bases between. CDR3 size: 15 residues. The CDR3, as DNA: TGTGCCAGCAGCTTGGGGTTGGAGGTTCCCTACGAGCAGTACTTC. As protein: CASSLGLEVPYEQYF.

The CDR3 region has the DNA TGTGCCAGCAGTTGGACAGGGATAGATACGCAGTATTTT. Residues: CASSWTGIDTQYF. The genes are TRBV27 and TRBJ2-3, with TRBD1 matching 8 bases. CDR1 and CDR2 from the germline V gene are MNHEY and SMNVEV (reference sequence). CDR3 length: 13 residues. J gave up 5 bases and V 4 bases, and 2 bases lay outside the gene matches.

The rearrangement links TRBV7-2 to TRBJ1-2, with D unresolved. This CDR3 contains 13 residues. Germline CDR1 reads SGHTA; CDR2 reads FQGNSA. V gave up 1 base and J gave up 3 bases, with 6 bases separating them. In DNA, the CDR3 is TGTGCCAGCAGCTTAGTCACGCACTATGGCTACACCTTC. Amino acid sequence: CASSLVTHYGYTF. The full variable domain, in which reference TRBV7-2 and TRBJ1-2 provide the parts outside the CDR3, is GAGVSQSPSNKVTEKGKDVELRCDPISGHTALYWYRQSLGQGLEFLIYFQGNSAPDKSGLPSDRFSAERTGGSVSTLTIQRTQQEDSAVYLCASSLVTHYGYTFGSGTRLTVV.

This chain joins TRBV6-5 and TRBJ2-7, with D possibly matching TRBD2 (6 bases). Trimming cost V 9 bases and J 6 bases, with 21 bases left between them. In germline, CDR1 is MNHEY, CDR2 SVGAGI. The CDR3 length is 14 residues. The CDR3 is CASSQPGLLGEQYF. As DNA, the CDR3 is TGTGCCAGTAGTCAACCGGGACTTCTAGGCGAGCAGTACTTC.

This clone was seen only a few times. The gene calls are TRBV7-9 and TRBJ1-1, with D uncertain. Germline values: CDR1 SEHNR, CDR2 FQNEAQ (reference sequence). There are 11 residues in the CDR3. With 4 bases removed from V and 10 bases from J, the gap between germline ends came to 10 bases. The CDR3 here is CASSSGRGAFF. The CDR3 DNA reads TGTGCCAGCAGCTCCGGACGTGGAGCTTTCTTT.

This sequence joins TRBV4-2 and TRBJ2-7; D remains unclear. Trimming took 0 bases from V and 4 from J, leaving 7 bases between them. CDR1 is LGHNA and CDR2 is YNFKEQ in the germline V gene. The CDR3 loop spans 13 amino acids. The CDR3 here is CASSQDSEYEQYF. As DNA, the CDR3 is TGTGCCAGCAGCCAAGATTCGGAATACGAGCAGTACTTC.

The rearrangement uses TRBV5-1 and TRBJ1-3, with no clear D. Looked up from germline, CDR1 is SGHRS and CDR2 is YFSETQ. With 4 bases removed from V and 0 bases from J, the gap between germline ends came to 11 bases. This CDR3 region has 15 residues. DNA of the CDR3: TGCGCCAGCAGCGTCGACTCAAACTCTGGAAACACCATATATTTT. Amino acids: CASSVDSNSGNTIYF.

V usage is TRBV7-9 and J usage is TRBJ1-2; D may be TRBD1 (5 bases). Trimming stripped 5 bases from V and 7 bases from J, with 23 bases between. Germline-derived CDR1 and CDR2 are SEHNR and FQNEAQ (reference sequence). The CDR3 extends over 16 amino acids. The CDR3 is CASSPGTYEGLGGYTF. CDR3 sequence (DNA): TGTGCCAGCAGCCCAGGGACTTACGAGGGATTGGGTGGCTACACCTTC.

The chain links TRBV27 to TRBJ1-6, with 9 bases lining up with TRBD1. Unmatched junction bases numbered 7, after V lost 6 bases and J lost 10 bases. Germline assignment: CDR1 MNHEY and CDR2 SMNVEV (reference sequence). The CDR3 spans 14 residues. The CDR3 region is CASRPGQGGSPLHF. Written as DNA, the CDR3 is TGTGCCAGCAGGCCGGGACAGGGTGGGTCACCCCTCCACTTT.

The rearrangement joins TRBV7-3 to TRBJ2-7, with D unclear. V lost 1 base and J lost 6, with 19 bases in between. Germline V lookup: CDR1 SGHTA, CDR2 FQGTGA. The CDR3 runs to 16 residues. This CDR3 is CASSLNAPVVLGEQYF. CDR3 DNA: TGTGCCAGCAGCTTAAACGCCCCGGTAGTTCTGGGCGAGCAGTACTTC.

The chain joins TRBV19 to TRBJ2-7; 8 bases map to TRBD2. CDR1 and CDR2 from the germline V gene are LNHDA and SQIVND (reference sequence). V lost 3 bases to trimming and J lost 2 bases; unmatched junction nucleotides: 3. CDR3 length equals 14 residues. For the CDR3, the DNA is TGTGCCAGTAGTATCGGCGGGGGGCCCTACGAGCAGTACTTC. This translates into CASSIGGGPYEQYF.

V and J are TRBV7-2 and TRBJ2-3; D is undetermined. CDR3 length equals 12 residues. Trimming took off 2 bases at V and 5 bases at J, with 5 bases between the two ends. Looked up from germline, CDR1 is SGHTA and CDR2 is FQGNSA. CDR3 nucleotide sequence: TGTGCCAGCAGCTTACCGTTAGATACGCAGTATTTT. It yields the protein CASSLPLDTQYF.

This chain uses TRBV28 with TRBJ2-5; D not certain. Deletions cut 6 bases from V and 5 bases from J, with 16 bases between. In germline, CDR1 is MDHEN, CDR2 SYDVKM. This CDR3 is built from 14 residues. DNA for the CDR3: TGTGCCAGCAGACGCGACCCCGCGAAGGAGACCCAGTACTTC. It yields the protein CASRRDPAKETQYF.

This chain links TRBV2 with TRBJ2-7, with D possibly being TRBD2 (5 bases). Trimming took 8 bases from V and 3 from J, leaving 14 bases between them. In germline, CDR1 is SNHLY, CDR2 FYNNEI. CDR3 length equals 13 residues. CDR3: CASLLDTDYEQYF. CDR3 DNA sequence: TGTGCCAGCTTACTAGACACGGACTACGAGCAGTACTTC.

The chain employs TRBV19 and TRBJ1-5, with a weak D call TRBD1 (5 bases). Germline V lookup: CDR1 LNHDA, CDR2 SQIVND (reference sequence). The CDR3 has 13 amino acids. Trimming removed 7 bases from V and 5 bases from J, with 12 bases in between. Here the CDR3 reads CASNEGNYQPQHF. Written as DNA, the CDR3 is TGTGCCAGTAATGAGGGGAATTATCAGCCCCAGCATTTT.

The chain joins TRBV28 to TRBJ2-7; D tentatively reads TRBD1 or TRBD2 (5 bases each). The V gene's germline CDR1 is MDHEN and CDR2 SYDVKM. The CDR3 runs to 12 residues. Deletions cut 9 bases from V and 3 bases from J, with 12 bases between. The CDR3: CASCGGHYEQYF. The CDR3 coding sequence is TGTGCCAGTTGTGGGGGTCACTACGAGCAGTACTTC.

The chain employs TRBV4-3 and TRBJ1-2; no reliable D call. The germline CDR1 and CDR2 sequences are LGHNA and YSLEER. The CDR3 has 11 amino acids. V lost 1 base to trimming and J lost 8 bases, with 5 bases between them. This CDR3 reads CASSQGEGYTF. DNA for the CDR3: TGCGCCAGCAGCCAAGGAGAAGGCTACACCTTC.

The rearrangement links TRBV5-1 to TRBJ1-1, with TRBD1 as a possible D gene (6 bases). The V gene lost 4 bases and the J gene lost 1 base, with 14 bases spanning the gap. Per germline, CDR1 SGHRS and CDR2 YFSETQ. The CDR3 is 15 amino acids. The CDR3, as DNA: TGCGCCAGCAGCCTTCTACAGGGTGCGAACACTGAAGCTTTCTTT. It specifies CASSLLQGANTEAFF.

This chain's CDR3 is CASSLSVRTEAFF. DNA for the CDR3: TGTGCCAGCAGTTTATCGGTGAGGACTGAAGCTTTCTTT. This chain joins TRBV28 and TRBJ1-1; D remains ambiguous. CDR1 and CDR2 (germline): MDHEN, SYDVKM. V was trimmed by 1 base and J by 5 bases, leaving 8 bases between them. This CDR3 comprises 13 residues.

The chain employs TRBV10-3 and TRBJ1-1; 11 nucleotides agree with TRBD1. Looked up from germline, CDR1 is ENHRY and CDR2 is SYGVKD. CDR3 length: 14 amino acids. V shed 8 bases and J 2 bases; nucleotides not matched to a gene: 4. CDR3 in amino acids: CAIGQGADNTEAFF. DNA for the CDR3: TGTGCCATCGGACAGGGGGCAGATAACACTGAAGCTTTCTTT.

The chain carries TRBV7-9 and TRBJ1-1; D gene uncertain. The CDR3 loop spans 17 amino acids. Trimming cost V 0 bases and J 4 bases, with 18 bases left between them. Looked up from germline, CDR1 is SEHNR and CDR2 is FQNEAQ (reference sequence). CDR3 coding DNA: TGTGCCAGCAGCTTAGCCTGGAGTATGAGCCAAAGCACTGAAGCTTTCTTT. Amino acid sequence: CASSLAWSMSQSTEAFF. The full variable domain, with the rest looked up from reference TRBV7-9 and TRBJ1-1, is DTGVSQNPRHKITKRGQNVTFRCDPISEHNRLYWYRQTLGQGPEFLTYFQNEAQLEKSRLLSDRFSAERPKGSFSTLEIQRTEQGDSAMYLCASSLAWSMSQSTEAFFGQGTRLTVV.

The genes are TRBV7-2 and TRBJ2-2; 7 nucleotides align to TRBD2. Trimming removed 1 base from V and 4 bases from J; junction bases left unmatched: 6. This CDR3 region has 16 residues. Germline CDR1 reads SGHTA; CDR2 reads FQGNSA. DNA of the CDR3: TGTGCCAGCAGCTTAGGAGCGGGACTACGCACCGGGGAGCTGTTTTTT. Encoded protein: CASSLGAGLRTGELFF.

The chain has TRBV19 and TRBJ2-7; 7 bases agree with TRBD2. Germline values: CDR1 LNHDA, CDR2 SQIVND (reference sequence). The CDR3 length is 13 residues. Germline trimming cut 2 bases from V and 3 bases from J; bases unmatched to any gene: 1. DNA for the CDR3: TGTGCCAGTAGTATACGGGGGGACTACGAGCAGTACTTC. Translated, it gives CASSIRGDYEQYF.

V and J are TRBV6-6 and TRBJ2-7, with D perhaps TRBD1 or TRBD2 (5 bases each). CDR3 size: 13 residues. Germline V lookup: CDR1 MNHNY, CDR2 SVGAGI (reference sequence). Trimming removed 2 bases from V and 7 bases from J, with 12 bases in between. The CDR3 DNA follows: TGTGCCAGCAGTTACAGGGACCCGGGGGAGCAGTACTTC. Translating it yields CASSYRDPGEQYF.